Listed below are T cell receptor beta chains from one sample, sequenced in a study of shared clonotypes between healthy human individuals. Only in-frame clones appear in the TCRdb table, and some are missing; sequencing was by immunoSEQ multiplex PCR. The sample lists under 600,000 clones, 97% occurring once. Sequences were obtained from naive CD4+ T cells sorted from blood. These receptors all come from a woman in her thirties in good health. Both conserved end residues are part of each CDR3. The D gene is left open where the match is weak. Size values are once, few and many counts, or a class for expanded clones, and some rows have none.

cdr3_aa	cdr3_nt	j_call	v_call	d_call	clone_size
CASSDRQGIGTDTQYF	TGTGCCAGCAGTGACAGACAGGGAATTGGCACAGATACGCAGTATTTT	TRBJ2-3	TRBV6-1	TRBD1	once
CASSPVTSGGQETQYF	TGTGCCAGCTCACCAGTCACTAGCGGGGGACAAGAGACCCAGTACTTC	TRBJ2-5	TRBV18	TRBD2	.
CASARDNTDTQYF	TGTGCCAGCGCCCGGGACAACACAGATACGCAGTATTTT	TRBJ2-3	TRBV28	.	.
CASSLFGQNTGELFF	TGTGCCAGCAGTTTATTCGGACAGAACACCGGGGAGCTGTTTTTT	TRBJ2-2	TRBV28	.	.
CAWSILSDRGYTF	TGTGCCTGGAGTATCCTGTCAGATCGTGGCTACACCTTC	TRBJ1-2	TRBV30	.	.
CASSLEVTSEKLFF	TGCGCCAGCAGCTTGGAAGTTACAAGTGAAAAACTGTTTTTT	TRBJ1-4	TRBV5-1	.	.
CASSPREVPGVGEQFF	TGTGCCAGCTCACCACGGGAGGTTCCCGGGGTTGGTGAGCAGTTCTTC	TRBJ2-1	TRBV18	.	.
CASSVETQYF	TGTGCCAGCAGCGTAGAGACCCAGTACTTC	TRBJ2-5	TRBV7-9	.	.
CASSEVDGTDVYEQYF	TGTGCCAGCAGTGAAGTGGATGGGACAGATGTTTACGAGCAGTACTTC	TRBJ2-7	TRBV2	TRBD1	.
CAWSGGRASRFEQYF	TGTGCCTGGAGTGGCGGGAGGGCATCGCGGTTTGAGCAGTACTTC	TRBJ2-7	TRBV30	TRBD2	.
CASSFGGGNTEAFF	TGTGCCAGCAGCTTTGGAGGGGGGAACACTGAAGCTTTCTTT	TRBJ1-1	TRBV7-2	.	.
CASSPLGLAGYEQYF	TGTGCCAGCAGTCCACTCGGACTAGCGGGCTACGAGCAGTACTTC	TRBJ2-7	TRBV6-5	TRBD2	.
CASSFGRGPPYEQYF	TGTGCCAGCAGCTTTGGCAGGGGCCCTCCTTACGAGCAGTACTTC	TRBJ2-7	TRBV5-4	.	.
CASSRVAGGIIDTQYF	TGTGCCAGCAGTCGGGTAGCGGGAGGAATTATAGATACGCAGTATTTT	TRBJ2-3	TRBV28	TRBD2	.
CASITQAGRGIQYF	TGTGCCAGCATCACCCAGGCGGGAAGAGGCATTCAGTACTTC	TRBJ2-4	TRBV7-2	.	.
CASSFHVGGDTEAFF	TGTGCCAGCAGTTTCCATGTCGGGGGGGACACTGAAGCTTTCTTT	TRBJ1-1	TRBV27	.	.
CASSGDGDEQFF	TGTGCCAGCAGTGGCGATGGCGATGAGCAGTTCTTC	TRBJ2-1	TRBV6-5	.	once
CASSWVADTQYF	TGTGCCAGCAGTTGGGTCGCAGATACGCAGTATTTT	TRBJ2-3	TRBV6-6	.	.
CASSWGGRDEQYF	TGTGCCAGCAGTTGGGGTGGGAGGGACGAGCAGTACTTC	TRBJ2-7	TRBV28	TRBD2	.
CASSQDSGTSGRATEQYF	TGTGCCAGCAGCCAAGATTCGGGGACTAGCGGGAGGGCCACCGAGCAGTACTTC	TRBJ2-7	TRBV14	TRBD2	.